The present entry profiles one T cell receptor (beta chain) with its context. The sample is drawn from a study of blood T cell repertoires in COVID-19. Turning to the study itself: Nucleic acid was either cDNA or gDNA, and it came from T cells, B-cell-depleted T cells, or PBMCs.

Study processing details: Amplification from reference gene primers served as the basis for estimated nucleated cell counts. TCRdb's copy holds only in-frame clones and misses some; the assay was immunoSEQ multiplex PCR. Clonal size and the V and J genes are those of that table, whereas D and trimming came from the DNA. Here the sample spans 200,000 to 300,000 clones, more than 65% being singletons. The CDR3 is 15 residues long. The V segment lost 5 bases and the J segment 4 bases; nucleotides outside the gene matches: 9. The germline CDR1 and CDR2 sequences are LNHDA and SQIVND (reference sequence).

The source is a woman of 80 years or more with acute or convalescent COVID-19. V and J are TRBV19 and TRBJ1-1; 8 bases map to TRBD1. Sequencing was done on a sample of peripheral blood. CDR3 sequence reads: CASSGRTGFGTEAFF. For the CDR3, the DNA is TGTGCCAGTAGTGGTCGGACAGGGTTTGGCACTGAAGCTTTCTTT.